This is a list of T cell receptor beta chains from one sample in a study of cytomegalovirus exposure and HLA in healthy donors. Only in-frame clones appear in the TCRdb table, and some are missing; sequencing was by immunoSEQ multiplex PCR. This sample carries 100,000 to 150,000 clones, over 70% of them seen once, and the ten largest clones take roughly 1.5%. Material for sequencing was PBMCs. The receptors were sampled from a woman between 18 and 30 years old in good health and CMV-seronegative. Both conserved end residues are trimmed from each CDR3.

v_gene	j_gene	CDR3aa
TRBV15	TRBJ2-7	ATSLRNEQY
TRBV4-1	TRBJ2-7	ASSQDNPSGYEQY
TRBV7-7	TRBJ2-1	ASSFELAGVQEQF
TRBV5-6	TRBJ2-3	ASSSRRGWRVTDTQY
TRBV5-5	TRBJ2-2	ASRWTSGTYLTNTGELF
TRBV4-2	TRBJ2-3	ASSLTGGGSTDTQY
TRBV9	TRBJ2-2	ASSVADSGELF
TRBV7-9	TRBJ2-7	ATGADRDVRNEQY
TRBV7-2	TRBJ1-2	ASSLAGGANYGYT
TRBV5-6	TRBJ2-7	ASSSTYEQY
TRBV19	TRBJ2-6	ASSPGAPSSGANVLT
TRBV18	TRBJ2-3	ASSPGGRGSVDTQY
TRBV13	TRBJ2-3	ASSPEADKDTQY
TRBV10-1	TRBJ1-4	ASGQGREKLF
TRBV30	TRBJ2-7	AWSVPKQALYEQY
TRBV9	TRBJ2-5	ASSVGVSGRETQY
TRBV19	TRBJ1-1	ASSIDSEVNTEAF
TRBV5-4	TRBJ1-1	ASSPQGNTEAF
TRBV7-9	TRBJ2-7	ASSGISSYEQY
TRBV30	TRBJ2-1	AWSENYQLKQF
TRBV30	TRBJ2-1	AWRWTSGMAYNEQF
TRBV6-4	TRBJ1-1	ASGQGPNTEAF
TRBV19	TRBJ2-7	ASSIGQGRSYEQY
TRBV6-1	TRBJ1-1	ASSGDSRTEAF
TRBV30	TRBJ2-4	AWGAGERNIQY
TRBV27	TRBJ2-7	ASSFMRGGSYEQY
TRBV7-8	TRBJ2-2	ASTGGLTGELF
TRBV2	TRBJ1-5	ASSTDRFSNQPQH
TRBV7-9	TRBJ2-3	ASSSLRRSRSQVTDTQY
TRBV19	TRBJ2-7	ASSLNGARGRGEQY
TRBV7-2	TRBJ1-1	ASSPPGPTEAF
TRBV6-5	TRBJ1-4	ASSYSRDRDEKLF
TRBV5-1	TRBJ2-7	ASSVGQGAREQY
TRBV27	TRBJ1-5	ASSLSARGVGANQPQH
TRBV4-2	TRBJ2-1	ASSPRTFDNEQF
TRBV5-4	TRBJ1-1	ASSHNRGPLNTEAF
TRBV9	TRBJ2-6	ASRGDGVDSGANVLT
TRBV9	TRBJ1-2	ASSVDRDRGDGYGYT
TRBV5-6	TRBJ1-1	VSSLGTAEYLHTEAF
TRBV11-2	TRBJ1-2	ASTNDGGKGYT
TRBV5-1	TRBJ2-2	ASSLAPGDTGELF
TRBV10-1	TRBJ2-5	ATRRLAAFQETQY
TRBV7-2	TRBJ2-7	ASNTPGRDYEQY
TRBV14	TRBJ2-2	ASHLLVKSNTGELF
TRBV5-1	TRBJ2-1	ASSFDRFLTNEQF
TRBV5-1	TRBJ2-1	ASSLREGSEQF
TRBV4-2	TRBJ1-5	ASSQDAGGPQH
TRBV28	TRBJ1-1	ASRRQGEAF
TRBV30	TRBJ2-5	AWGLGTSARRETQY
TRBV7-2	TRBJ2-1	ASSAGVGVGGALYNEQF
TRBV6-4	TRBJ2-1	ASSDSTGTNEQF
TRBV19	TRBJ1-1	ASSIDRGGLNTEAF
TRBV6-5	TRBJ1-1	ASSYSIGEDEAF
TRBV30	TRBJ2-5	AWTQRAEETQY
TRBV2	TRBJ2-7	ASRDWTGDPNEQY
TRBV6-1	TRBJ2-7	ASSAQGGPPLEQY
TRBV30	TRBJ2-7	ACGQNYEQY
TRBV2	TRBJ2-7	ASSEGLAVLYEQY
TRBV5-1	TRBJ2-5	ASSPGLAGEETQY
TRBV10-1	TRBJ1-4	ATMGTPTNEKLF